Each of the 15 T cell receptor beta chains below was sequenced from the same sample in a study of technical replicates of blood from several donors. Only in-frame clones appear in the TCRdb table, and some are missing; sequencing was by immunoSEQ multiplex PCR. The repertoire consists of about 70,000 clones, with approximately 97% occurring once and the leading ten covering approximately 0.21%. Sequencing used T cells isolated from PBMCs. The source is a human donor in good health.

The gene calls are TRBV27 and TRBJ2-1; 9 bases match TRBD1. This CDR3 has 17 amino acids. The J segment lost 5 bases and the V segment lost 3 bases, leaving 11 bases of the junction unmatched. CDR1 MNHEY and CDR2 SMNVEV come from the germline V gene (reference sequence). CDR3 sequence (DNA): TGTGCCAGCAGTTTGCCAACCGGGACAGGGTTCGACAATGAGCAGTTCTTC. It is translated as CASSLPTGTGFDNEQFF.

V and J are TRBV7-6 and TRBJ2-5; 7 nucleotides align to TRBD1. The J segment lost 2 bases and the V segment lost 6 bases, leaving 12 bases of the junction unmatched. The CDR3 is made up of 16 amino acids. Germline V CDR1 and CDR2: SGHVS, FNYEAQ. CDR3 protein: CASRRFGTDIQETQYF. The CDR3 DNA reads TGTGCCAGCAGGCGATTCGGGACAGACATACAAGAGACCCAGTACTTC. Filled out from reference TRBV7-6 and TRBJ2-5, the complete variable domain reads GAGVSQSPRYKVTKRGQDVALRCDPISGHVSLYWYRQALGQGPEFLTYFNYEAQQDKSGLPNDRFSAERPEGSISTLTIQRTEQRDSAMYRCASRRFGTDIQETQYFGPGTRLLVL.

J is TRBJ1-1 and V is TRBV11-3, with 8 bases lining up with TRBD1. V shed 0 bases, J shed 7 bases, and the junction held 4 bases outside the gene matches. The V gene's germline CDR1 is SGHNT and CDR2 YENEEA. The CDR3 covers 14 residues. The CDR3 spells CASSLDPGQVEAFF. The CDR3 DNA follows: TGTGCCAGCAGCTTAGACCCGGGACAGGTTGAAGCTTTCTTT.

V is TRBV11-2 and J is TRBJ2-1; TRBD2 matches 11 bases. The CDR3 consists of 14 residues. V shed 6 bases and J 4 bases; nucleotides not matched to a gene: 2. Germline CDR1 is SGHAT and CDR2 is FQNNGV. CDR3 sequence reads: CASSGTSGYNEQFF. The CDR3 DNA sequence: TGTGCCAGCAGTGGGACTAGCGGATACAATGAGCAGTTCTTC. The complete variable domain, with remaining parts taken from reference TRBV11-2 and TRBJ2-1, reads EAGVAQSPRYKIIEKRQSVAFWCNPISGHATLYWYQQILGQGPKLLIQFQNNGVVDDSQLPKDRFSAERLKGVDSTLKIQPAKLEDSAVYLCASSGTSGYNEQFFGPGTRLTVL.

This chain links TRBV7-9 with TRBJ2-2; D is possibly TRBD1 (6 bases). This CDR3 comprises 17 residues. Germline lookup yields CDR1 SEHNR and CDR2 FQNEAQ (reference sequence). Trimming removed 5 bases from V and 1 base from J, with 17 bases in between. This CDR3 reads CASSGFGRGQNTGELFF. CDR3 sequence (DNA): TGTGCCAGCAGCGGATTTGGACGGGGACAGAACACCGGGGAGCTGTTTTTT.

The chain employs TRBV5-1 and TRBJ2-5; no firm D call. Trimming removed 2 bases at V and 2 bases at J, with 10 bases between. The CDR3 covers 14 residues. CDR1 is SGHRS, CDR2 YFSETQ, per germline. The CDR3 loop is CASSFSGPQETQYF. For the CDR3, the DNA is TGCGCCAGCAGCTTTAGTGGGCCGCAAGAGACCCAGTACTTC.

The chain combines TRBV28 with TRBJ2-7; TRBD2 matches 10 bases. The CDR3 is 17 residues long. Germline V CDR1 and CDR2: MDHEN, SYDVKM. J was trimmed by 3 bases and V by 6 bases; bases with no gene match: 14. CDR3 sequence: CASSTKIAGGPIYEQYF. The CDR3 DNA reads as TGTGCCAGCAGCACAAAAATAGCGGGGGGCCCAATCTACGAGCAGTACTTC.

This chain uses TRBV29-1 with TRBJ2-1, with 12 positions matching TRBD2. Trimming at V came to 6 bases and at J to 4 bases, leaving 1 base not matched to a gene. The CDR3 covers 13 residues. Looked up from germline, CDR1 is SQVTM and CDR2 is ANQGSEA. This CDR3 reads CSVGTSGYNEQFF. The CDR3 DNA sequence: TGCAGCGTGGGGACTAGCGGGTACAATGAGCAGTTCTTC.

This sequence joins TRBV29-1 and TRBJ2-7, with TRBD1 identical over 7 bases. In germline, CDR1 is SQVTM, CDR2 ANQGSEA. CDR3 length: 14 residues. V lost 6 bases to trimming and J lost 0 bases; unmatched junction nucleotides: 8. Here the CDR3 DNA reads TGCAGCGTGGTGGACAGGCGAAGCTCCTACGAGCAGTACTTC. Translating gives CSVVDRRSSYEQYF.

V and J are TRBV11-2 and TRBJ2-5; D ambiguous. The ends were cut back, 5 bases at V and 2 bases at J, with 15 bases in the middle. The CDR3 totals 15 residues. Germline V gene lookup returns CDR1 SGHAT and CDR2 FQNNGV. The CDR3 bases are TGTGCCAGCAGCACGCCCGGTTGGTATCAAGAGACCCAGTACTTC. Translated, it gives CASSTPGWYQETQYF.

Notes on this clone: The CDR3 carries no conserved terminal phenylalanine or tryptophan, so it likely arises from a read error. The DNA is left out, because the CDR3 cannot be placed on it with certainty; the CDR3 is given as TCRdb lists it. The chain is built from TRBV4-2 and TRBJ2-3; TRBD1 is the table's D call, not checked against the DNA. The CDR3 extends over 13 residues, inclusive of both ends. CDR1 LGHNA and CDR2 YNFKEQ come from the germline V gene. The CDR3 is CASSQAPRSLVGL.

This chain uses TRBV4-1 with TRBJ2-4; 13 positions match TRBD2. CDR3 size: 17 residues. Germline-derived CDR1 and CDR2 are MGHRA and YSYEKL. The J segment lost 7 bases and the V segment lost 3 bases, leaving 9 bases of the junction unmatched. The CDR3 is CASSQTSGGPLENIQYF. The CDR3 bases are TGCGCCAGCAGCCAGACTAGCGGGGGGCCGCTAGAGAACATTCAGTACTTC.

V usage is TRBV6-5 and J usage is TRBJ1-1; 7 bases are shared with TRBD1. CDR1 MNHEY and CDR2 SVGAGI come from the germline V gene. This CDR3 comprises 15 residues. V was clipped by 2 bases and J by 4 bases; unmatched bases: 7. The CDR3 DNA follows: TGTGCCAGCAGTTACGGACCAGGGGGAGGCACTGAAGCTTTCTTT. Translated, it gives CASSYGPGGGTEAFF.

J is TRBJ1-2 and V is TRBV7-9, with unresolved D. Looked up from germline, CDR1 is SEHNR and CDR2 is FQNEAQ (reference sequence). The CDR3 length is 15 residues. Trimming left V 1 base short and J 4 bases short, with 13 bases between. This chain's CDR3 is CASSLVLQARYGYTF. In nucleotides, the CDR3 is TGTGCCAGCAGCTTAGTTCTCCAGGCCCGCTATGGCTACACCTTC.

The CDR3 nucleotides read TGTGCCAGCAGCTCCCGGACAGGGGCCTACACAGATACGCAGTATTTT. Translating it yields CASSSRTGAYTDTQYF. This sequence joins TRBV7-9 and TRBJ2-3, with 9 bases fitting TRBD1. V lost 4 bases and J lost 2; bases outside the gene matches: 7. The CDR3 runs to 16 residues. Looked up from germline, CDR1 is SEHNR and CDR2 is FQNEAQ (reference sequence).